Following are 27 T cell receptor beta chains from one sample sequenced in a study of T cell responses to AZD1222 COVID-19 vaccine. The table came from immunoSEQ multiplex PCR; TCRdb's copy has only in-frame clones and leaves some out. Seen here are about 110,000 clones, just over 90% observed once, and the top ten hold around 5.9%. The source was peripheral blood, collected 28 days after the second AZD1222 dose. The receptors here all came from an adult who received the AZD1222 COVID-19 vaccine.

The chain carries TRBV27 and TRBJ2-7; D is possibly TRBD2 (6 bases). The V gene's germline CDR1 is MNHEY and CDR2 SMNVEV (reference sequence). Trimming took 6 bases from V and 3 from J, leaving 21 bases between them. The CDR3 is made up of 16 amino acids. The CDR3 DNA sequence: TGTGCCAGCAGGTTGCGCGGGGAATCCTACCTCTACGAGCAGTACTTC. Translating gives CASRLRGESYLYEQYF.

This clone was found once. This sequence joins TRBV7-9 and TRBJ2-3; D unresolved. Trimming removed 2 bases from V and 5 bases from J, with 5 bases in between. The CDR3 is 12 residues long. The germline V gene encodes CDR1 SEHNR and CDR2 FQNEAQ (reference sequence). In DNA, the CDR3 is TGTGCCAGCAGCTTACGGCGAGATACGCAGTATTTT. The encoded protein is CASSLRRDTQYF.

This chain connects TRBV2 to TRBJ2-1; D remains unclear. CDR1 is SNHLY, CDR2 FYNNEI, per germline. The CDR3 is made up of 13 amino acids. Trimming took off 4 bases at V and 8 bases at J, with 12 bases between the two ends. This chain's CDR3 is CASSGGLWDEQFF. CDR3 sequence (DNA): TGTGCCAGCAGTGGAGGTCTATGGGATGAGCAGTTCTTC.

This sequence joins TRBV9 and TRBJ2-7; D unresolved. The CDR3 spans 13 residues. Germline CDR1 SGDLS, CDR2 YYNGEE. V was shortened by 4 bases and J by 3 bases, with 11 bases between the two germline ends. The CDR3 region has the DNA TGTGCCAGCAGCACCCGATCAAACTACGAGCAGTACTTC. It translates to CASSTRSNYEQYF.

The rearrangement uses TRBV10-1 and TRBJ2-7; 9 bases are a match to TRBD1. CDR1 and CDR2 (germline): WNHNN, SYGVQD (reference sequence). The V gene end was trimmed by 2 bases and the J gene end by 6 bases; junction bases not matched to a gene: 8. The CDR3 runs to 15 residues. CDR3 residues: CASSENRGLRREQYF. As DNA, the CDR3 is TGCGCCAGCAGTGAGAACAGGGGGCTCAGACGCGAGCAGTACTTC.

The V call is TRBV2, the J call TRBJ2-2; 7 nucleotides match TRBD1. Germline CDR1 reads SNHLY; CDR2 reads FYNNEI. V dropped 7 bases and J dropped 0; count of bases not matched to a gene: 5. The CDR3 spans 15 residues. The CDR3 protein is CASKKDRSNTGELFF. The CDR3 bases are TGTGCCAGCAAAAAGGACAGGTCGAACACCGGGGAGCTGTTTTTT.

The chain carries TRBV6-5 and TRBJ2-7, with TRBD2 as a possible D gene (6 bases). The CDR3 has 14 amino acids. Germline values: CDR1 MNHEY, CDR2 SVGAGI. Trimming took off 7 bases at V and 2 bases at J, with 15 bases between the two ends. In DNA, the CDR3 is TGTGCCAGCAAACGAGAGGGACTTGCCTACGAGCAGTACTTC. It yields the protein CASKREGLAYEQYF.

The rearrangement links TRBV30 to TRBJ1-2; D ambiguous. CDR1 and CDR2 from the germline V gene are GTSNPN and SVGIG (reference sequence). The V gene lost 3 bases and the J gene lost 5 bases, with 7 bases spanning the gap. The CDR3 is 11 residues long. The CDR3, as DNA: TGTGCCTGGAGGGCCGAATATGGCTACACCTTC. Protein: CAWRAEYGYTF.

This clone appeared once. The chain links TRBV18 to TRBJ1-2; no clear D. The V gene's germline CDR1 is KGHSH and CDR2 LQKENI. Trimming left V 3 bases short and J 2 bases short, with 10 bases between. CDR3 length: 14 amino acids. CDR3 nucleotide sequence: TGTGCCAGCTCACCCACAACCTTAAACTATGGCTACACCTTC. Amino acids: CASSPTTLNYGYTF.

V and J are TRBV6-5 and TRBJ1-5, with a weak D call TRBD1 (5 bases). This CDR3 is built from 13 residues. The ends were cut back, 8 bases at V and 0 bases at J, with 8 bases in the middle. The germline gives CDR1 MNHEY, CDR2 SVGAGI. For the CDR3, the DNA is TGTGCCAGCGGGGGAAGTAGCAATCAGCCCCAGCATTTT. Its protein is CASGGSSNQPQHF.

The CDR3 coding sequence is TGTGCCAGCAGCCCCTTCCGGGGGACTGGGGCCAACGTCCTGACTTTC. The encoded protein is CASSPFRGTGANVLTF. The chain is built from TRBV5-8 and TRBJ2-6, with D possibly being TRBD2 (6 bases). Germline CDR1 reads SGHTS; CDR2 reads YDEGEE. CDR3 length equals 16 residues. V gave up 4 bases and J gave up 2 bases, with 13 bases separating them.

The CDR3 DNA is TGTGCCAGTAGTCCCCAAGGACAGGGGGCTAACTATGGCTACACCTTC. Protein sequence: CASSPQGQGANYGYTF. The chain recombines TRBV19 with TRBJ1-2; 10 nucleotides align to TRBD1. Trimming cost V 5 bases and J 0 bases; bases outside gene matches: 6. There are 16 residues in the CDR3. CDR1 is LNHDA and CDR2 is SQIVND in the germline V gene (reference sequence).

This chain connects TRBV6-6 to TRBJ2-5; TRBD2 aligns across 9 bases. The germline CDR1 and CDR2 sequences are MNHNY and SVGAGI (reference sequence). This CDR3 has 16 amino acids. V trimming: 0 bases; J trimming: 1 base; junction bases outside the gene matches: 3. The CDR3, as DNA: TGTGCCAGCAGTTACTCGAGGCGGGGGGGCCAAGAGACCCAGTACTTC. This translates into CASSYSRRGGQETQYF.

The CDR3 reads CASSLGQGAYEQYF. In DNA, the CDR3 is TGTGCCAGCAGCTTAGGACAGGGGGCCTACGAGCAGTACTTC. The chain links TRBV7-2 to TRBJ2-7; 9 bases align to TRBD1. Looked up from germline, CDR1 is SGHTA and CDR2 is FQGNSA. The CDR3 is 14 amino acids. Germline trimming cut 1 base from V and 2 bases from J; bases unmatched to any gene: 0.

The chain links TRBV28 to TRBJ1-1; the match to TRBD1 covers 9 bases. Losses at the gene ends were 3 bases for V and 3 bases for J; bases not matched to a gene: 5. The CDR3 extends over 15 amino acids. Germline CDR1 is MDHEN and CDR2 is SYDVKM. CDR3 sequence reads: CASSFEQGAYTEAFF. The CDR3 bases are TGTGCCAGCAGTTTCGAACAGGGGGCGTACACTGAAGCTTTCTTT.

The CDR3 here is CASSLGYSTDTQYF. CDR3 nucleotide sequence: TGCGCCAGCAGCTTGGGATATAGCACAGATACGCAGTATTTT. The chain employs TRBV5-1 and TRBJ2-3; the D is unclear. The germline CDR1 and CDR2 sequences are SGHRS and YFSETQ. There are 14 residues in the CDR3. V was pared by 0 bases and J by 0 bases, with 5 bases between.

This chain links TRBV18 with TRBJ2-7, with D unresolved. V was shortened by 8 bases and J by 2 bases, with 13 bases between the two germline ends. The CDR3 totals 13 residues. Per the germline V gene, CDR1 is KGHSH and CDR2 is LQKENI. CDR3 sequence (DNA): TGTGCCAGCCAGAGGACGGGTACCTACGAGCAGTACTTC. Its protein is CASQRTGTYEQYF.

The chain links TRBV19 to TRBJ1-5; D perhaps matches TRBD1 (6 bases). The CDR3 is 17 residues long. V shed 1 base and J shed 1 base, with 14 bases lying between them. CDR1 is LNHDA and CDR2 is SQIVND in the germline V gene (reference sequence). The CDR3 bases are TGTGCCAGTAGTATAGGTCTCGGGGGGCACAGCAATCAGCCCCAGCATTTT. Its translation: CASSIGLGGHSNQPQHF.

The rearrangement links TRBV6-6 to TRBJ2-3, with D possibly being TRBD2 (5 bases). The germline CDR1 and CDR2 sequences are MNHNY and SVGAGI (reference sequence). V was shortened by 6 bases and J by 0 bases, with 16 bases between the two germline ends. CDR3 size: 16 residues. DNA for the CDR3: TGTGCCAGCAGCGATCGGCGGGCTTCTAGCACAGATACGCAGTATTTT. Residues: CASSDRRASSTDTQYF.

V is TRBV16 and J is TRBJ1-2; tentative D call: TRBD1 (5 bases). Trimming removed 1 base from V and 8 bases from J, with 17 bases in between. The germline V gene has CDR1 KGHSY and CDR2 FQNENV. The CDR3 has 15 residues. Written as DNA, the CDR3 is TGTGCCAGCAGCCAATTAGCCCAGGGTGGGTACGGCTACACCTTC. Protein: CASSQLAQGGYGYTF.

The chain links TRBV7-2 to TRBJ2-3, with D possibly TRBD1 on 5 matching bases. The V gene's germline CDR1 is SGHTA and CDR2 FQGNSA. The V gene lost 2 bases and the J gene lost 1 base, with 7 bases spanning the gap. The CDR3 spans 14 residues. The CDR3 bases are TGTGCCAGCAGCTTACAGACAGGCACAGATACGCAGTATTTT. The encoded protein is CASSLQTGTDTQYF.

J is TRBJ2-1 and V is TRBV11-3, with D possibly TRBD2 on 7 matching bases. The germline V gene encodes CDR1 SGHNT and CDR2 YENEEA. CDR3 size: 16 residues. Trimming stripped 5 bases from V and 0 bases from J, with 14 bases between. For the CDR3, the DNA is TGTGCCAGCAGCCATACCCGGGGGGCCTCCTACAATGAGCAGTTCTTC. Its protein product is CASSHTRGASYNEQFF.

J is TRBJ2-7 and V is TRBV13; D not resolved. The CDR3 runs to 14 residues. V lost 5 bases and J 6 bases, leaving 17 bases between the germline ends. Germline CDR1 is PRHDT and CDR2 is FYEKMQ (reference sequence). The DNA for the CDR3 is TGTGCCAGCAGCACTGCACCCTCCTTCACCGAGCAGTACTTC. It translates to CASSTAPSFTEQYF.

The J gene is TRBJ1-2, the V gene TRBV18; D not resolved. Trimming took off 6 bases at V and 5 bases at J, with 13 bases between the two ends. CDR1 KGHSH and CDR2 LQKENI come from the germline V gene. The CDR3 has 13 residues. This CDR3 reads CASSPDSRYGYTF. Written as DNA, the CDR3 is TGTGCCAGCTCCCCCGACTCAAGATATGGCTACACCTTC.

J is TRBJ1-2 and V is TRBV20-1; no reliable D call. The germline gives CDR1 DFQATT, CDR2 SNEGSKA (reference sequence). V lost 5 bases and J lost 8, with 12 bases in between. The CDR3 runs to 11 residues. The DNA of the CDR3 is TGCAGTGCTCCCCGACTGCGGGGCTACACCTTC. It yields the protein CSAPRLRGYTF.

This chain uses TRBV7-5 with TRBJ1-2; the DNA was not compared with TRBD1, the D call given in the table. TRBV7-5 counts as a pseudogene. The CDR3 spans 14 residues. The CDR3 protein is CVRSLPTGFYGYTF. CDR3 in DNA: TGTGTCAGAAGCCTTCCGACAGGTTTCTATGGCTACACCTTC.

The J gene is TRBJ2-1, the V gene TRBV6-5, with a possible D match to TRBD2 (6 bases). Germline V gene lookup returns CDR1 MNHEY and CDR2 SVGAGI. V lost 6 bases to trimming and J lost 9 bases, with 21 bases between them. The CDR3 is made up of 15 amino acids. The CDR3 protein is CASSPPLRDTGEQFF. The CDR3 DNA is TGTGCCAGCAGCCCACCTTTGCGGGATACGGGTGAGCAGTTCTTC.